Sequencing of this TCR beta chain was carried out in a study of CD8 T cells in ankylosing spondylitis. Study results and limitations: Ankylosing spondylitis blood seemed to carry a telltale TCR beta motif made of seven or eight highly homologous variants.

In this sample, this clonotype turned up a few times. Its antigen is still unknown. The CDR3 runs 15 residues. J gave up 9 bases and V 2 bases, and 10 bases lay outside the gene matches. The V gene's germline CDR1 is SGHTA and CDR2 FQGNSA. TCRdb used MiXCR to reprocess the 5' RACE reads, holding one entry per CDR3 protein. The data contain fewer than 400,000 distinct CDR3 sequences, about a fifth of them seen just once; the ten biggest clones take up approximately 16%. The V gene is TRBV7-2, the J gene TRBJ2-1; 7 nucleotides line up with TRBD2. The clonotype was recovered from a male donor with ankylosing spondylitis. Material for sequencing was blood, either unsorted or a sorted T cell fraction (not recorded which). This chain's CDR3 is CASSLTWREQGEQFF. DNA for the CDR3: TGTGCCAGCAGCTTAACGTGGCGGGAGCAGGGTGAGCAGTTCTTC.